These 14 T cell receptor beta chains were all obtained from the same sample, sequenced in a study of cytomegalovirus exposure and HLA in healthy donors. 60 Vbeta and 13 Jbeta primers were used in PCR. TCRdb keeps only in-frame clones here, not all; method: immunoSEQ multiplex PCR. Of 100,000 to 150,000 clones in the sample, about 63% were seen once. The sample was PBMCs. The receptors shown here come from a man in his thirties or forties in good health and CMV-seropositive.

The V gene is TRBV29-1, the J gene TRBJ2-2, with D unclear. V was clipped by 6 bases and J by 8 bases, with 16 bases between them. Germline-derived CDR1 and CDR2 are SQVTM and ANQGSEA. This CDR3 has 13 residues. CDR3 loop: CSVARTSPGELFF. CDR3 sequence (DNA): TGCAGCGTGGCTAGAACGTCTCCTGGGGAGCTGTTTTTT.

The V and J genes are TRBV5-1 and TRBJ1-2, with unresolved D. The V and J ends lost 1 base and 4 bases respectively, with 11 bases between them. Per germline, CDR1 SGHRS and CDR2 YFSETQ. CDR3 length: 14 amino acids. The CDR3, as DNA: TGCGCCAGCAGCTTGACTGGGTCAGGCTATGGCTACACCTTC. This sequence encodes CASSLTGSGYGYTF.

This chain joins TRBV5-4 and TRBJ2-2, with 7 bases fitting TRBD2. Germline V gene sequence: CDR1 SGHNT, CDR2 YYREEE (reference sequence). V dropped 4 bases and J dropped 3; count of bases not matched to a gene: 6. This CDR3 region has 15 residues. The CDR3 reads CASSGPGLHTGELFF. The CDR3, as DNA: TGTGCCAGCAGCGGCCCGGGACTACACACCGGGGAGCTGTTTTTT.

Points on this clone: Different DNA sequences within this sample yield the same CDR3. The chain joins TRBV4-2 to TRBJ2-1, with TRBD2 matching over 7 bases. CDR1 and CDR2 (germline): LGHNA, YNFKEQ. The CDR3 length is 14 residues. Unmatched junction bases numbered 5, after V lost 2 bases and J lost 7 bases. CDR3 DNA: TGTGCCAGCAGCCAATTAGCGGGTTCGAATGAGCAGTTCTTC. It is translated as CASSQLAGSNEQFF.

This chain connects TRBV4-1 to TRBJ1-1, with D tentatively TRBD1 (5 bases). Trimming left V 1 base short and J 0 bases short, with 9 bases between. Germline V gives CDR1 MGHRA, CDR2 YSYEKL. This CDR3 is 15 amino acids long. The chain's CDR3 is CASSQGQTLNTEAFF. The CDR3, as DNA: TGCGCCAGCAGCCAAGGACAGACTTTGAACACTGAAGCTTTCTTT.

This chain uses TRBV5-1 with TRBJ2-3; D ambiguous. Germline V gene lookup returns CDR1 SGHRS and CDR2 YFSETQ. CDR3 size: 20 residues. The ends were cut back, 2 bases at V and 1 base at J, with 26 bases in the middle. The CDR3 DNA is TGCGCCAGCAGCTTTCCACCCCTCTATACCGCGGAAATGGGCACAGATACGCAGTATTTT. It encodes CASSFPPLYTAEMGTDTQYF.

This chain's CDR3 is CASSDQSTDTQYF. CDR3 coding DNA: TGTGCCAGCAGCGATCAGAGCACAGATACGCAGTATTTT. The J gene is TRBJ2-3, the V gene TRBV2, with D hard to call. V lost 6 bases to trimming and J lost 0 bases, with 7 bases between them. Germline CDR1 is SNHLY and CDR2 is FYNNEI. This CDR3 spans 13 amino acids.

The chain links TRBV15 to TRBJ2-7, with D perhaps matching TRBD2 (5 bases). This CDR3 contains 15 residues. Per germline, CDR1 LNHNV and CDR2 YYDKDF (reference sequence). V lost 1 base, J lost 7 bases, and 17 bases lay in between. CDR3: CATSRVVTGVEEQYF. The DNA of the CDR3 is TGTGCCACCAGCAGAGTAGTGACCGGGGTCGAAGAGCAGTACTTC.

V usage is TRBV6-5 and J usage is TRBJ2-1; a weak D match, TRBD1 (6 bases). This CDR3 region has 15 residues. V dropped 6 bases and J dropped 6 bases, with 18 bases sitting between them. Germline CDR1 and CDR2: MNHEY and SVGAGI. CDR3 region: CASSRDIQALNEQFF. In nucleotides, the CDR3 is TGTGCCAGCAGCAGGGACATCCAGGCGCTCAATGAGCAGTTCTTC.

This chain uses TRBV11-3 with TRBJ2-5; 14 bases line up with TRBD2. The germline gives CDR1 SGHNT, CDR2 YENEEA. There are 16 residues in the CDR3. The trim removed 3 bases at V and 5 bases at J, leaving 5 bases unmatched. CDR3 in DNA: TGTGCCAGCAGCTTCGGACTAGCGGGAGGACGGGAGACCCAGTACTTC. It is translated as CASSFGLAGGRETQYF.

The rearrangement links TRBV28 to TRBJ2-7, with a tentative D call TRBD2 (5 bases). CDR1 MDHEN and CDR2 SYDVKM come from the germline V gene. CDR3 length: 14 amino acids. Trimming shortened V by 8 bases and J by 1 base, and 15 bases separated the two germline ends. The DNA for the CDR3 is TGTGCCAGCGCCCCGGGGAGTTGGTCCTACGAGCAGTACTTC. It yields the protein CASAPGSWSYEQYF.

This rearrangement joins TRBV29-1 to TRBJ2-1, with 8 bases aligning to TRBD1. The CDR3 loop spans 14 amino acids. Germline assignment: CDR1 SQVTM and CDR2 ANQGSEA. Trimming removed 7 bases from V and 8 bases from J; junction bases left unmatched: 13. The CDR3 spells CSAVRQGYFDEQFF. DNA of the CDR3: TGCAGCGCGGTGAGACAGGGGTATTTCGATGAGCAGTTCTTC.

This clone was seen a few times. The chain links TRBV30 to TRBJ2-2; D is ambiguous. The CDR3 is made up of 14 amino acids. Germline V gene lookup returns CDR1 GTSNPN and CDR2 SVGIG (reference sequence). The V end lost 0 bases, the J end lost 2 bases, and 7 bases lay between the germline ends. The DNA for the CDR3 is TGTGCCTGGAGTGTACTCCCTAACACCGGGGAGCTGTTTTTT. It codes for CAWSVLPNTGELFF. Complete variable domain (other parts from reference TRBV30 and TRBJ2-2): SQTIHQWPATLVQPVGSPLSLECTVEGTSNPNLYWYRQAAGRGLQLLFYSVGIGQISSEVPQNLSASRPQDRQFILSSKKLLLSDSGFYLCAWSVLPNTGELFFGEGSRLTVL.

CDR3 region: CASMRAPLGSGANVLTF. The CDR3 DNA sequence: TGTGCCAGCATGAGGGCTCCTTTGGGTTCTGGGGCCAACGTCCTGACTTTC. This chain connects TRBV2 to TRBJ2-6, with D perhaps matching TRBD2 (5 bases). CDR1 is SNHLY and CDR2 is FYNNEI in the germline V gene. V was trimmed by 7 bases and J by 1 base, leaving 17 bases between them. CDR3 length equals 17 residues.